This T cell receptor (beta chain) came from a study of T cells after yellow fever vaccination. This clonotype has a single count. The antigen remains undetermined. Broader study findings: FACS-sorted repertoires could contain abundant clonotypes contaminating from the bulk population.

Generation of TCR cDNA used 5'RACE template switching (which added a universal primer site and UMIs). TCRdb reprocessed the 5' RACE reads via MiXCR and lists one record per CDR3 protein. The sample holds 60,000 to 85,000 distinct CDR3 sequences; 6.5% are singletons and the top ten take approximately 35%. CDR1 and CDR2 from the germline V gene are MGHDK and SYGVNS. CDR3 length: 15 amino acids. Trimming cost V 9 bases and J 4 bases, with 21 bases left between them. The sequence was collected from a young man who received the YFV17D yellow fever vaccine. The V and J genes are TRBV25-1 and TRBJ2-5, with TRBD2 as a possible D gene (6 bases). The specimen comprised CD8+ T cells sorted from PBMCs, sampled about 49 days after the first yellow fever vaccination. The CDR3 protein is CARSPGLWRGETQYF. The CDR3 bases are TGTGCCAGGAGCCCGGGGCTTTGGAGGGGAGAGACCCAGTACTTC.